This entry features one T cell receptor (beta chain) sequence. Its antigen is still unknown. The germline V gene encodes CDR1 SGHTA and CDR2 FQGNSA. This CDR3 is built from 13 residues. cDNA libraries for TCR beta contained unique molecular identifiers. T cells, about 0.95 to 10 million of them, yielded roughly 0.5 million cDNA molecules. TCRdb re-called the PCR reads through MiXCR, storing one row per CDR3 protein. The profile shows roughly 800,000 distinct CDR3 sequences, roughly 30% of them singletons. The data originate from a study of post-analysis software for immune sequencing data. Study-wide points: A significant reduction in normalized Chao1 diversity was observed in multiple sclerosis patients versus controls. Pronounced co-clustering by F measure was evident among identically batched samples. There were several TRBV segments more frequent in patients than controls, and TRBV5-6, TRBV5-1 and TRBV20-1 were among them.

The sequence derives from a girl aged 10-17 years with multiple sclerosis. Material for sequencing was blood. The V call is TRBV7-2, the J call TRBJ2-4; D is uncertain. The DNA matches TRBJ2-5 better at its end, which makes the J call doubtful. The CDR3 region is CASSTDLIETQYF. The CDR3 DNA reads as TGTGCCAGCAGTACTGACCTTATCGAGACCCAGTACTTC.